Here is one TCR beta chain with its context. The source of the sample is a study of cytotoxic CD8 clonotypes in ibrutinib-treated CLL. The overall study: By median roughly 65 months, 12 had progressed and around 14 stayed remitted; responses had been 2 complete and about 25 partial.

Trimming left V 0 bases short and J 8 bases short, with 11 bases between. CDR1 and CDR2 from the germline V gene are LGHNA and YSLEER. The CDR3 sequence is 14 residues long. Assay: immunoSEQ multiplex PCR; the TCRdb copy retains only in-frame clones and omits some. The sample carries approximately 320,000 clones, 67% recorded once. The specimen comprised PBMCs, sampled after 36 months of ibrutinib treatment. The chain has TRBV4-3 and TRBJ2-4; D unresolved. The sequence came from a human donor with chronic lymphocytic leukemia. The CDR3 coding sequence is TGCGCCAGCAGCCAAGAGGCCGAGGCGGACATTCAGTACTTC. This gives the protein CASSQEAEADIQYF.